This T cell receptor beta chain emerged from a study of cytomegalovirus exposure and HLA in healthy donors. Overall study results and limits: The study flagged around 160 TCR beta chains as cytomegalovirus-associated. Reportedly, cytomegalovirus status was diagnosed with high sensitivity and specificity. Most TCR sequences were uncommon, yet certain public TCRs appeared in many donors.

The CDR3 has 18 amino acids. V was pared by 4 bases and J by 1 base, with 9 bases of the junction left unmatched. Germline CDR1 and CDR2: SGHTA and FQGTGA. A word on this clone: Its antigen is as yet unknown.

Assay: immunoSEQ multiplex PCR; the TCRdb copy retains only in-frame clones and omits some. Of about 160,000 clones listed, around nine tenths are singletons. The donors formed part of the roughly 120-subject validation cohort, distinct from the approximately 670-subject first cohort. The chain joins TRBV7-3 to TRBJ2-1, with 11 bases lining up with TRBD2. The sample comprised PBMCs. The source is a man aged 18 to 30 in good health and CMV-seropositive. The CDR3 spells CASSSTSTSGTSYNEQFF. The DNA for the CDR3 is TGTGCCAGCAGCTCGACCTCGACTAGCGGGACGTCCTACAATGAGCAGTTCTTC.